This T cell receptor beta chain was found in a study of blood T cell repertoires in COVID-19. The V gene's germline CDR1 is SGDLS and CDR2 YYNGEE. The V end was cut by 0 bases, the J end by 3 bases, with 12 bases between. This CDR3 contains 15 residues. The data were produced by immunoSEQ multiplex PCR, yet TCRdb's version contains in-frame clones alone and is incomplete. This table holds approximately 400,000 clones, around 88% found once. The TCR originated in a woman aged 45 to 65 with COVID-19, enrolled during active disease. The rearrangement uses TRBV9 and TRBJ1-1; TRBD1 might be the D (6 bases). The sample was peripheral blood. The CDR3 DNA sequence: TGTGCCAGCAGCGTAGTGATGGACAGTTACACTGAAGCTTTCTTT. Translating it yields CASSVVMDSYTEAFF.